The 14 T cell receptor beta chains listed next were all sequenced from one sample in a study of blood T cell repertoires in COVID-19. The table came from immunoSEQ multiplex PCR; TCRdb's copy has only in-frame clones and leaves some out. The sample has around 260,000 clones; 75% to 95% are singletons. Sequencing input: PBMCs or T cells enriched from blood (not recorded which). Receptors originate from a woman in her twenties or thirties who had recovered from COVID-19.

The CDR3 DNA is TGTGCCAGCAGTTGGGGGACAGTCAATGAGCAGTTCTTC. Amino acid sequence: CASSWGTVNEQFF. The rearrangement uses TRBV6-5 and TRBJ2-1, with 7 bases identical to TRBD1. V lost 4 bases, J lost 6 bases, and 3 bases stayed unmatched. Germline CDR1 MNHEY, CDR2 SVGAGI. CDR3 length: 13 residues.

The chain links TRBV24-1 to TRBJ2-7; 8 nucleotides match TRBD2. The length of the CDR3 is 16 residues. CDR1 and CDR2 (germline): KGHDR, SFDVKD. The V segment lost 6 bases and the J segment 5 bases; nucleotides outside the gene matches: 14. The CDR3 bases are TGTGCCACCAGTACCTTGCGGACTAGCAACCCCAACGAGCAGTACTTC. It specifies CATSTLRTSNPNEQYF.

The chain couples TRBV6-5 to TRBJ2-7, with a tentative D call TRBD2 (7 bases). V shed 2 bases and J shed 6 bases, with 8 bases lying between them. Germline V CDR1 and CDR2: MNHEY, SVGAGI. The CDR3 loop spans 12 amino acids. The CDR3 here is CASSYRGGEQYF. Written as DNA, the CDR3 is TGTGCCAGCAGTTACAGGGGGGGCGAGCAGTACTTC.

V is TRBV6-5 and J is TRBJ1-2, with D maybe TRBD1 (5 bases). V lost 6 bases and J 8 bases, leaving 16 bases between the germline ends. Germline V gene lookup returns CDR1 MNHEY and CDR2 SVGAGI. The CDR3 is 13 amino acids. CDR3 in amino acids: CASRLGQSRGYTF. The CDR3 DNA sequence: TGTGCCAGCAGACTCGGACAATCACGGGGCTACACCTTC.

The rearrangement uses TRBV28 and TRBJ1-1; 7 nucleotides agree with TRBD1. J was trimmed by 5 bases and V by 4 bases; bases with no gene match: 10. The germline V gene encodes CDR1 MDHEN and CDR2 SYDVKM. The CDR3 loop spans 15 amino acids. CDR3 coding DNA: TGTGCCAGCAGTTCCCCGACAGGGTTTGGGACTGAAGCTTTCTTT. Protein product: CASSSPTGFGTEAFF. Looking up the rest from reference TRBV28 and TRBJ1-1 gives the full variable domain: DVKVTQSSRYLVKRTGEKVFLECVQDMDHENMFWYRQDPGLGLRLIYFSYDVKMKEKGDIPEGYSVSREKKERFSLILESASTNQTSMYLCASSSPTGFGTEAFFGQGTRLTVV.

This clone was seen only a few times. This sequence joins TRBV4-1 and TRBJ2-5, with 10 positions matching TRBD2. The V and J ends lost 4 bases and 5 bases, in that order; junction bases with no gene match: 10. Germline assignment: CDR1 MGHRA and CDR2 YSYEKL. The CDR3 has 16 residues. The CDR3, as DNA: TGCGCCAGCAGCCCCGGTACTAGCGGGAATGTGGAGACCCAGTACTTC. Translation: CASSPGTSGNVETQYF.

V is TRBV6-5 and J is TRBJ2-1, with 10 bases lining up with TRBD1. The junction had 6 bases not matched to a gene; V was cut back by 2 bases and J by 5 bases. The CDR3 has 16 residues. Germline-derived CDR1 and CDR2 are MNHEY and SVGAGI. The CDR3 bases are TGTGCCAGCAGTTACCCGGGACAGGGGACAAACAATGAGCAGTTCTTC. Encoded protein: CASSYPGQGTNNEQFF.

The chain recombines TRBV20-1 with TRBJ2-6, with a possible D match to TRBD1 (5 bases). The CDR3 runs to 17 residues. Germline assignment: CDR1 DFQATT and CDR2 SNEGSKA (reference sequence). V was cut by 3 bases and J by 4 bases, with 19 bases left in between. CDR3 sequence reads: CSASPQGFRVGANVLTF. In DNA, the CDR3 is TGCAGTGCTAGTCCCCAGGGATTTAGGGTCGGGGCCAACGTCCTGACTTTC.

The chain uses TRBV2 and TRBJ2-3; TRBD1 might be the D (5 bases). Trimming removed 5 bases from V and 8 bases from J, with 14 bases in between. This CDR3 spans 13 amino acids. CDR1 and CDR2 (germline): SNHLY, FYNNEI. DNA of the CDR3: TGTGCCAGCAGTCGGACCAACCAGGGTACGCAGTATTTT. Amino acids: CASSRTNQGTQYF.

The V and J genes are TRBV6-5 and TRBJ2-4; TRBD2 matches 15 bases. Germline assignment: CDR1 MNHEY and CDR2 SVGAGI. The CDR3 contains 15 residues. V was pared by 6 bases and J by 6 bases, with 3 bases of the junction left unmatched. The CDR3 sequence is CASRPGLAGGNIQYF. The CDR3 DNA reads TGTGCCAGCAGGCCGGGACTAGCGGGGGGAAACATTCAGTACTTC.

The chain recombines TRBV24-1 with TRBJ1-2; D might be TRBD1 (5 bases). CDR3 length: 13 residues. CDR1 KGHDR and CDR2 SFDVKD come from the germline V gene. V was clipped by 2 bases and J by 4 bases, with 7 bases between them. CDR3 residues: CATSDSGGYGYTF. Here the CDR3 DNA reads TGTGCCACCAGTGATTCGGGGGGCTATGGCTACACCTTC.

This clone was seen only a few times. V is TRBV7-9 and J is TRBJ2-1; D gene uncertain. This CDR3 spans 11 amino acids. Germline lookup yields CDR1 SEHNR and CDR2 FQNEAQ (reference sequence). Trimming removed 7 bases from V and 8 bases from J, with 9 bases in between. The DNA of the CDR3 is TGTGCCAGCATCCTGTTCGATGAGCAGTTCTTC. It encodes CASILFDEQFF.

The CDR3 DNA sequence: TGTGCCAGCAGCTTGGTCACAGGGGGATCTTCACCCCTCCACTTT. Protein sequence: CASSLVTGGSSPLHF. V usage is TRBV11-1 and J usage is TRBJ1-6; the match to TRBD1 covers 8 bases. This CDR3 has 15 amino acids. Per the germline V gene, CDR1 is SGHAT and CDR2 is FQDESV (reference sequence). The V gene end was trimmed by 3 bases and the J gene end by 9 bases; junction bases not matched to a gene: 7.

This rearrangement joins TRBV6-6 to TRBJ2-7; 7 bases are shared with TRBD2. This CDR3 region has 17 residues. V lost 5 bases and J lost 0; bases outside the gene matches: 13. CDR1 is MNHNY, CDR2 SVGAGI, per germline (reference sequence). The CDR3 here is CASSPPGTTIYSYEQYF. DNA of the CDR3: TGTGCCAGCAGTCCACCCGGGACTACAATCTACTCCTACGAGCAGTACTTC.